This T cell receptor beta chain was profiled in a study of cytomegalovirus exposure and HLA in healthy donors. It was with 60 Vbeta and 13 Jbeta primers that the PCR ran. This table comes from immunoSEQ multiplex PCR, and its TCRdb copy is limited to in-frame clones, with some not included. Here the sample table reports about 210,000 clones. The germline CDR1 and CDR2 sequences are SGHTA and FQGNSA. V lost 5 bases, J lost 0 bases, and 8 bases lay in between. The CDR3 has 14 residues. This clonotype originated in a woman aged 25 to 45 in good health and CMV-seropositive. The chain joins TRBV7-2 to TRBJ1-5; D is unresolved. Sequencing input: PBMCs. CDR3 residues: CASSPVYSNQPQHF. In DNA, the CDR3 is TGTGCCAGCAGCCCCGTATATAGCAATCAGCCCCAGCATTTT.